The entry below describes one T cell receptor beta chain. This specimen comes from a study of CD8 T cells in Susac syndrome. V lost 1 base to trimming and J lost 1 base, with 9 bases between them. This CDR3 spans 15 amino acids. Germline values: CDR1 SEHNR, CDR2 FQNEAQ (reference sequence). CD8+ and CD4+ T cells circulating in blood were sequenced for TCR beta. Control patients had untreated stable or active relapsing-remitting multiple sclerosis by revised McDonald criteria. Random hexamers were used to reverse transcribe an amount of about 0.5 to 1 ug RNA. Amplification of TCR beta CDR3 across 54 Vbeta and 13 Jbeta was performed with immunoSEQ multiplex PCR. A single record per CDR3 protein comes from TCRdb applying MiXCR to the immunoSEQ multiplex PCR reads. Counted here are approximately 150,000 distinct CDR3 sequences, roughly 80% occurring once; the ten biggest clones make up roughly 0.48%.

This rearrangement joins TRBV7-9 to TRBJ2-3; no firm D call. The receptor's source is a human donor with multiple sclerosis. Specimen: CD8+ T cells from PBMCs. DNA for the CDR3: TGTGCCAGCAGCTTAGTCGGTTCAGGCACAGATACGCAGTATTTT. Amino acids: CASSLVGSGTDTQYF.